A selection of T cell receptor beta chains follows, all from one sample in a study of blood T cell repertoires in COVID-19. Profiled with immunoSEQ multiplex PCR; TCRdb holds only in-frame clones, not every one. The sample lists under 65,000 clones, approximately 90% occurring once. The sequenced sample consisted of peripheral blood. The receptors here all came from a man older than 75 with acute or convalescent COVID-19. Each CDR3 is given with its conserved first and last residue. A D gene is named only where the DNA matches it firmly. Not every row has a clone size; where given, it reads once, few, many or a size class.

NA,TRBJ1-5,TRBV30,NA,CAWRGQGSNQPQHF,TGTGCCTGGAGAGGCCAGGGTAGCAATCAGCCCCAGCATTTT
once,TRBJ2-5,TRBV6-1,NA,CASSEASQFQETQYF,TGTGCCAGCAGTGAAGCTTCGCAGTTCCAAGAGACCCAGTACTTC
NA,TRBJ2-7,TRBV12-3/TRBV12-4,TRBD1,CASSRTGGSEQYF,TGTGCCAGCAGTCGGACAGGGGGCTCCGAGCAGTACTTC
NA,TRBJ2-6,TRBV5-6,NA,CASSLVGTPFSGANVLTF,TGTGCCAGCAGCTTGGTCGGGACACCCTTCTCTGGGGCCAACGTCCTGACTTTC
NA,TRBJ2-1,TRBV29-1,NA,CSVEEKSPTGNEQFF,TGCAGCGTTGAAGAAAAGTCTCCCACGGGCAATGAGCAGTTCTTC
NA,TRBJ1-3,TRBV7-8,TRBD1,CASSPLSTGRFGNTIYF,TGTGCCAGCAGCCCCCTATCGACAGGGCGCTTCGGAAACACCATATATTTT
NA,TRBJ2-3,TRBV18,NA,CASSPGSSTDTQYF,TGTGCCAGCTCCCCGGGTTCTAGCACAGATACGCAGTATTTT
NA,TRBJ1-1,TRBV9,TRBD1,CASSVVEGAGEAFF,TGTGCCAGCAGCGTAGTGGAGGGGGCGGGTGAAGCTTTCTTT
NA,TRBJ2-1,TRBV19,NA,CASSINYEQFF,TGTGCCAGTAGTATCAACTATGAGCAGTTCTTC
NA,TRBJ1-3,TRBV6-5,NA,CASRTLSSGNTIYF,TGTGCCAGCAGGACTCTTAGCTCTGGAAACACCATATATTTT
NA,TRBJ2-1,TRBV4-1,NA,CASSQDGVSYNEQFF,TGCGCCAGCAGCCAAGACGGGGTTTCCTACAATGAGCAGTTCTTC
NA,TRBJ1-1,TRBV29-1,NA,CSVEVWPGGNTEAFF,TGCAGCGTTGAAGTGTGGCCAGGAGGGAACACTGAAGCTTTCTTT
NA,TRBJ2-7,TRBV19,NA,CASSTRRGTYEQYF,TGTGCCAGTAGTACAAGACGGGGAACCTACGAGCAGTACTTC
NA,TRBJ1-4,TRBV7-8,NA,CASGLRGTNEKLFF,TGTGCCAGCGGGCTTAGGGGGACTAATGAAAAACTGTTTTTT
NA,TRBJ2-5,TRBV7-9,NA,CASSLSGGGSVETQYF,TGTGCCAGCAGCTTAAGCGGCGGGGGCTCGGTCGAGACCCAGTACTTC